This T cell receptor (beta chain) was recorded in a study of blood T cell repertoires in COVID-19. The V and J ends lost 3 bases and 6 bases respectively, with 14 bases between them. The CDR3 has 14 residues. Looked up from germline, CDR1 is MNHNS and CDR2 is SASEGT. How the authors handled the data: Reference gene primer amplification gave nucleated cell count estimates. The data were produced by immunoSEQ multiplex PCR, yet TCRdb's version contains in-frame clones alone and is incomplete. V and J calls and clone size are given by that table; D and trimming were obtained from the DNA. The sample yields under 200,000 clones, around 84% seen once.

The sequenced material came from peripheral blood. The chain recombines TRBV6-1 with TRBJ1-2; a weak D match, TRBD1 (5 bases). The sequence was collected from a man aged 50 to 60 with active or convalescent COVID-19. CDR3 nucleotide sequence: TGTGCCAGCAGTGATCGGGGGGTGATCGATGGCTACACCTTC. As protein: CASSDRGVIDGYTF.